Detailed here is one TCR beta chain. The CDR3 consists of 12 residues. Germline CDR1 reads MDHEN; CDR2 reads SYDVKM. V lost 2 bases, J lost 7 bases, and 8 bases lay in between. The donors, all of them Caucasian adults, lived in Nashville, Tennessee. This record comes from a study of shared clonotypes between healthy human individuals. The overall study: Every donor yielded three CD4 naive, three CD4 memory, two CD8 naive and one CD8 memory plate.

It was at deep level that the assay was run. On sorted subsets, replicate PCRs used 200 to 250 ng DNA, or roughly 30,000 T cell genomes. TCRdb keeps only in-frame clones here, not all; method: immunoSEQ multiplex PCR. Among 1,500,000 or so clones listed, approximately 98.5% were seen once. Sequencing was performed on naive CD4+ T cells sorted from blood. The subset: CD45RA+ positively selected. The source of this sequence is a man aged 30 to 39 in good health. The chain joins TRBV28 to TRBJ1-2, with D uncertain. CDR3 in amino acids: CASSLQVGGYTF. CDR3 nucleotides: TGTGCCAGCAGTTTACAGGTTGGTGGCTACACCTTC.